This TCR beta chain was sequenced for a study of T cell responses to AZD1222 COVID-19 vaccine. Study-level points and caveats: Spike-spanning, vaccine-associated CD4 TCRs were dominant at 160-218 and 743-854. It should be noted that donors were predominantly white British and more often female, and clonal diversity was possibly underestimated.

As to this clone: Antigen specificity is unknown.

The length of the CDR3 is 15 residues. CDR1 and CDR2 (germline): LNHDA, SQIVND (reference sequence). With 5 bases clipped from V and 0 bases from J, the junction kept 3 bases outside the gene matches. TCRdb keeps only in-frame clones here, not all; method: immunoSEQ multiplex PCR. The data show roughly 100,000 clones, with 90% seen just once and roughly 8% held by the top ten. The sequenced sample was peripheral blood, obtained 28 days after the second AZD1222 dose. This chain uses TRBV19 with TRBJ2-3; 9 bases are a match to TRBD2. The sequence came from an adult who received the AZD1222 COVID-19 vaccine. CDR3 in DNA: TGTGCCAGTAGTTATCTAGCGGGGAGCACAGATACGCAGTATTTT. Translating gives CASSYLAGSTDTQYF. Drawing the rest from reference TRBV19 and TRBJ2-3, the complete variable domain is DGGITQSPKYLFRKEGQNVTLSCEQNLNHDAMYWYRQDPGQGLRLIYYSQIVNDFQKGDIAEGYSVSREKKESFPLTVTSAQKNPTAFYLCASSYLAGSTDTQYFGPGTRLTVL.